What follows are 30 T cell receptor beta chains derived from one specimen sequenced in a study of cytomegalovirus exposure and HLA in healthy donors. A multiplex PCR was run with 60 Vbeta primers and 13 Jbeta primers. Using immunoSEQ multiplex PCR, the repertoire was profiled, and TCRdb retains in-frame clones only, with some absent. The repertoire holds 150,000 to 200,000 clones, with around 75% as singletons. Sequenced: PBMCs. The receptors come from a male donor in good health and CMV-seronegative.

The V and J genes are TRBV30 and TRBJ2-7; 8 bases line up with TRBD2. CDR1 and CDR2 from the germline V gene are GTSNPN and SVGIG (reference sequence). The V gene end was trimmed by 5 bases and the J gene end by 3 bases; junction bases not matched to a gene: 6. CDR3 length: 13 amino acids. DNA of the CDR3: TGTGCCTGGGACGGGGGGGCGAGCTACGAGCAGTACTTC. This translates into CAWDGGASYEQYF.

This clone showed up just once. V is TRBV30 and J is TRBJ2-7, with no clear D. With 3 bases removed from V and 3 bases from J, the gap between germline ends came to 6 bases. This CDR3 is built from 11 residues. The germline CDR1 and CDR2 sequences are GTSNPN and SVGIG (reference sequence). CDR3 nucleotide sequence: TGTGCCTGGAGCCTATTCTACGAGCAGTACTTC. It translates to CAWSLFYEQYF.

This sequence joins TRBV19 and TRBJ2-7; 8 bases line up with TRBD1. This CDR3 has 14 amino acids. Germline loops: CDR1 LNHDA, CDR2 SQIVND (reference sequence). V dropped 5 bases and J dropped 2; count of bases not matched to a gene: 5. The DNA for the CDR3 is TGTGCCAGTAGTTTACAGACAGGGGCCTACGAGCAGTACTTC. Protein product: CASSLQTGAYEQYF.

The V and J genes are TRBV28 and TRBJ1-1, with D possibly TRBD1 on 5 matching bases. The CDR3 is 14 amino acids. Germline assignment: CDR1 MDHEN and CDR2 SYDVKM. V was shortened by 7 bases and J by 0 bases, with 12 bases between the two germline ends. CDR3 residues: CASTFRAMNTEAFF. DNA of the CDR3: TGTGCCAGCACCTTCAGGGCGATGAACACTGAAGCTTTCTTT.

The chain recombines TRBV11-3 with TRBJ2-1, with 8 bases that match TRBD2. V gave up 0 bases and J gave up 5 bases; unmatched junction bases: 6. The CDR3 contains 16 residues. Looked up from germline, CDR1 is SGHNT and CDR2 is YENEEA. The CDR3 DNA is TGTGCCAGCAGCTTAGAGATGGCGGGAGGCCACAATGAGCAGTTCTTC. Protein product: CASSLEMAGGHNEQFF.

This chain connects TRBV28 to TRBJ1-5, with D possibly matching TRBD1 (5 bases). V lost 5 bases and J 9 bases, leaving 20 bases between the germline ends. From germline, CDR1 is MDHEN and CDR2 SYDVKM. CDR3 size: 15 residues. CDR3 in amino acids: CASSLLAGEARPQHF. In DNA, the CDR3 is TGTGCCAGCAGTCTCTTAGCGGGGGAAGCGAGGCCCCAGCATTTT. Variable domain in full (rest from reference TRBV28 and TRBJ1-5): DVKVTQSSRYLVKRTGEKVFLECVQDMDHENMFWYRQDPGLGLRLIYFSYDVKMKEKGDIPEGYSVSREKKERFSLILESASTNQTSMYLCASSLLAGEARPQHFGDGTRLSIL.

The chain is built from TRBV2 and TRBJ1-1; TRBD1 is a possible D gene (5 bases). The germline V gene encodes CDR1 SNHLY and CDR2 FYNNEI. This CDR3 is built from 13 residues. With 10 bases removed from V and 4 bases from J, the gap between germline ends came to 16 bases. The CDR3 DNA reads as TGTGCCATCATGAGCCGGGGGGGCACTGAAGCTTTCTTT. Translating it yields CAIMSRGGTEAFF.

This chain uses TRBV27 with TRBJ2-5; D is uncertain. The J call is doubtful: the DNA matches TRBJ2-7 better. In germline, CDR1 is MNHEY, CDR2 SMNVEV (reference sequence). There are 13 residues in the CDR3. The CDR3 protein is CASSSIISYEQYF. The CDR3 bases are TGTGCCAGCAGTTCTATAATCTCCTACGAGCAGTACTTC.

The chain couples TRBV6-4 to TRBJ2-7, with D uncertain. The CDR3 loop spans 13 amino acids. Trimming stripped 5 bases from V and 3 bases from J, with 11 bases between. Germline CDR1 reads MRHNA; CDR2 reads SNTAGT. CDR3 in DNA: TGTGCCAGCAGTCAAGTACAGAGCTACGAGCAGTACTTC. It translates to CASSQVQSYEQYF.

The chain links TRBV9 to TRBJ2-3; 9 nucleotides agree with TRBD2. The length of the CDR3 is 16 residues. Germline V gene sequence: CDR1 SGDLS, CDR2 YYNGEE. Trimming cost V 0 bases and J 3 bases; bases outside gene matches: 5. In DNA, the CDR3 is TGTGCCAGCAGCGTAGCAGGCGGGAGGGGGACAGATACGCAGTATTTT. Translated: CASSVAGGRGTDTQYF.

Only a few counts were recorded for this clone. The chain uses TRBV5-1 and TRBJ2-7, with 11 bases identical to TRBD2. Germline V CDR1 and CDR2: SGHRS, YFSETQ. The CDR3 spans 15 residues. Trimming cost V 5 bases and J 1 base; bases outside gene matches: 5. Here the CDR3 DNA reads TGCGCCAGCAGTTTTTGGACTAGCGGGTCCTACGAGCAGTACTTC. Protein sequence: CASSFWTSGSYEQYF.

This chain uses TRBV19 with TRBJ2-1; D perhaps matches TRBD2 (5 bases). CDR1 and CDR2 from the germline V gene are LNHDA and SQIVND (reference sequence). CDR3 length equals 11 residues. The V end was cut by 3 bases, the J end by 12 bases, with 9 bases between. The CDR3 sequence is CASSIEGRQFF. CDR3 coding DNA: TGTGCCAGTAGTATCGAGGGCAGGCAGTTCTTC.

Notes on this clone: It is likely a read error, because the conserved phenylalanine at the end of the CDR3 is missing. The DNA is left out, because the CDR3 cannot be placed on it with certainty; the CDR3 is given as TCRdb lists it. The chain carries TRBV21-1 and TRBJ2-3; TRBD1, as called in the table, went unchecked against the DNA. TRBV21-1 is described as a pseudogene. Inclusive of both ends, the CDR3 amounts to 10 amino acids. The CDR3 is CASSKSYTGP.

The rearrangement uses TRBV9 and TRBJ1-4; TRBD1 might be the D (5 bases). Germline loops: CDR1 SGDLS, CDR2 YYNGEE. Trimming cost V 2 bases and J 3 bases, with 8 bases left between them. The CDR3 spans 14 residues. CDR3 bases: TGTGCCAGCAGCGTTGACAGAGCTAATGAAAAACTGTTTTTT. It is translated as CASSVDRANEKLFF.

This chain links TRBV2 with TRBJ2-5; D gene uncertain. V was cut by 3 bases and J by 1 base, with 3 bases left in between. This CDR3 comprises 12 residues. Per the germline V gene, CDR1 is SNHLY and CDR2 is FYNNEI. The CDR3 region has the DNA TGTGCCAGCAGTGACAGCCAAGAGACCCAGTACTTC. Its translation: CASSDSQETQYF.

This clone was seen a few times. This chain connects TRBV6-4 to TRBJ1-6, with D possibly matching TRBD1 (5 bases). Per the germline V gene, CDR1 is MRHNA and CDR2 is SNTAGT. The CDR3 totals 14 residues. The V end was cut by 5 bases, the J end by 8 bases, with 13 bases between. CDR3 amino acids: CASSPRDSDSPLHF. The CDR3 DNA reads as TGTGCCAGCAGTCCTCGGGACTCAGATTCACCCCTCCACTTT.

V usage is TRBV30 and J usage is TRBJ2-7, with a tentative D call TRBD2 (6 bases). Germline V CDR1 and CDR2: GTSNPN, SVGIG (reference sequence). The CDR3 sequence is 16 residues long. Trimming took 3 bases from V and 0 from J, leaving 18 bases between them. In DNA form, the CDR3 reads TGTGCCTGGAGAACGGGACTCCTTAAAGACTCCTACGAGCAGTACTTC. Its protein is CAWRTGLLKDSYEQYF.

A remark on this clone: Other DNA sequences in the same sample also yield this CDR3. The J gene is TRBJ1-5, the V gene TRBV9; no clear D gene. Trimming took off 0 bases at V and 2 bases at J, with 6 bases between the two ends. CDR1 SGDLS and CDR2 YYNGEE come from the germline V gene. The CDR3 length is 14 residues. The CDR3 coding sequence is TGTGCCAGCAGCGTAGGAGGAGGCAATCAGCCCCAGCATTTT. This sequence encodes CASSVGGGNQPQHF.

This chain uses TRBV7-2 with TRBJ2-1; D might be TRBD1 (6 bases). The length of the CDR3 is 15 residues. The V end lost 5 bases, the J end lost 0 bases, and 11 bases lay between the germline ends. Per germline, CDR1 SGHTA and CDR2 FQGNSA. CDR3 nucleotides: TGTGCCAGCAGCCTTAGAGGGGGCTCCTACAATGAGCAGTTCTTC. Protein sequence: CASSLRGGSYNEQFF.

This clone was seen more than once but under ten times. The chain has TRBV4-3 and TRBJ1-1; D unclear. This CDR3 is 14 amino acids long. Looked up from germline, CDR1 is LGHNA and CDR2 is YSLEER. The V end was cut by 4 bases, the J end by 4 bases, with 13 bases between. CDR3 bases: TGCGCCAGCAGCCCTGTAGAGGGCACCACTGAAGCTTTCTTT. Its translation: CASSPVEGTTEAFF.

The chain joins TRBV7-9 to TRBJ2-7, with a possible D match to TRBD2 (6 bases). Trimming took 0 bases from V and 3 from J, leaving 12 bases between them. CDR3 size: 15 residues. Germline loops: CDR1 SEHNR, CDR2 FQNEAQ (reference sequence). For the CDR3, the DNA is TGTGCCAGCAGCTTAGCGGGCGGGGCCGGCTACGAGCAGTACTTC. It yields the protein CASSLAGGAGYEQYF.

V gene TRBV5-1 combines with J gene TRBJ2-7; 7 nucleotides align to TRBD2. The CDR3 has 17 residues. Trimming at V came to 0 bases and at J to 3 bases, leaving 12 bases not matched to a gene. Germline assignment: CDR1 SGHRS and CDR2 YFSETQ. CDR3 DNA sequence: TGCGCCAGCAGCTTGGAGTACGAAGCGGGACGGATCTACGAGCAGTACTTC. It encodes CASSLEYEAGRIYEQYF. The variable domain in full, completed from reference TRBV5-1 and TRBJ2-7, reads KAGVTQTPRYLIKTRGQQVTLSCSPISGHRSVSWYQQTPGQGLQFLFEYFSETQRNKGNFPGRFSGRQFSNSRSEMNVSTLELGDSALYLCASSLEYEAGRIYEQYFGPGTRLTVT.

The chain recombines TRBV12-5 with TRBJ2-2; no clear D. The CDR3 loop spans 13 amino acids. CDR1 is LGHNT and CDR2 is FRNRAP in the germline V gene. Trimming shortened V by 5 bases and J by 3 bases, and 7 bases separated the two germline ends. The CDR3 sequence: CASGPRDTGELFF. Here the CDR3 DNA reads TGTGCTAGTGGTCCACGGGACACCGGGGAGCTGTTTTTT.

The V call is TRBV5-1, the J call TRBJ2-3; D is ambiguous. CDR3 length equals 11 residues. CDR1 is SGHRS and CDR2 is YFSETQ in the germline V gene. Trimming removed 5 bases from V and 3 bases from J, with 4 bases in between. CDR3 region: CASSLTDTQYF. The CDR3 DNA is TGCGCCAGCAGTCTTACAGATACGCAGTATTTT. Combining the CDR3 with reference TRBV5-1 and TRBJ2-3 gives the whole variable domain KAGVTQTPRYLIKTRGQQVTLSCSPISGHRSVSWYQQTPGQGLQFLFEYFSETQRNKGNFPGRFSGRQFSNSRSEMNVSTLELGDSALYLCASSLTDTQYFGPGTRLTVL.

This chain connects TRBV10-3 to TRBJ1-1; a weak D match, TRBD1 (5 bases). CDR3 length: 14 amino acids. CDR1 and CDR2 from the germline V gene are ENHRY and SYGVKD. V gave up 10 bases and J gave up 0 bases, with 15 bases separating them. CDR3 DNA sequence: TGTGCCACCGTAAAGGGGCAGGTGAACACTGAAGCTTTCTTT. It codes for CATVKGQVNTEAFF.

V gene TRBV28 combines with J gene TRBJ2-7; D unclear. Trimming left V 2 bases short and J 0 bases short, with 5 bases between. CDR3 length equals 13 residues. Germline lookup yields CDR1 MDHEN and CDR2 SYDVKM. The CDR3 coding sequence is TGTGCCAGCAGTTTACAGGACTCCTACGAGCAGTACTTC. It codes for CASSLQDSYEQYF.

This chain joins TRBV19 and TRBJ2-3; no definite D call. V shed 4 bases and J shed 2 bases, with 13 bases lying between them. Germline CDR1 is LNHDA and CDR2 is SQIVND (reference sequence). CDR3 length: 15 amino acids. CDR3 sequence reads: CASSNRQAYTDTQYF. The DNA for the CDR3 is TGTGCCAGTAGTAACAGACAAGCCTACACAGATACGCAGTATTTT.

The chain carries TRBV6-1 and TRBJ2-7, with 11 bases matching TRBD2. Germline assignment: CDR1 MNHNS and CDR2 SASEGT. J lost 6 bases, V lost 1 base, and 8 bases had no gene match. The CDR3 is 16 residues long. The CDR3 loop reads CASSEGRLAGGSEQYF. CDR3 nucleotide sequence: TGTGCCAGCAGTGAAGGGCGGCTAGCGGGAGGAAGCGAGCAGTACTTC.

This chain joins TRBV10-3 and TRBJ1-5; 8 bases line up with TRBD1. There are 14 residues in the CDR3. CDR1 ENHRY and CDR2 SYGVKD come from the germline V gene. The V gene end was trimmed by 9 bases and the J gene end by 4 bases; junction bases not matched to a gene: 8. This CDR3 is CAIAGQERNQPQHF. CDR3 bases: TGTGCCATTGCGGGACAGGAAAGAAATCAGCCCCAGCATTTT.

The chain recombines TRBV6-1 with TRBJ1-3; TRBD1 is a possible D gene (5 bases). The germline CDR1 and CDR2 sequences are MNHNS and SASEGT. Trimming took 2 bases from V and 1 from J, leaving 9 bases between them. The CDR3 runs 15 residues. The CDR3 coding sequence is TGTGCCAGCAGTGAAATGACAGATTCTGGAAACACCATATATTTT. Its translation: CASSEMTDSGNTIYF.